This T cell receptor (beta chain) was documented in a study of cytotoxic CD8 clonotypes in ibrutinib-treated CLL. Overall study context: In all, roughly 11 patients were relapsed/refractory, approximately 16 were treatment-naive and approximately 17 were IGHV unmutated. Responses comprised around 24 partial and 2 complete; at median roughly 64 months, 14 remained remitted and approximately 12 progressed. Study-wide points: Clonality increased with ibrutinib response but returned toward baseline at progression.

Comment on this clone: Antigen specificity is unknown.

This table comes from immunoSEQ multiplex PCR, and its TCRdb copy is limited to in-frame clones, with some not included. This sample carries 30,000 to 40,000 clones, about three quarters of them seen once, and the ten largest clones take over 9%. V lost 6 bases to trimming and J lost 11 bases, with 8 bases between them. The germline gives CDR1 MNHNY, CDR2 SVGAGI (reference sequence). CDR3 length: 10 amino acids. The receptor's source is a human donor with chronic lymphocytic leukemia. The chain has TRBV6-6 and TRBJ1-5, with no clear D. The source material was PBMCs, sampled at disease progression, from a patient treated with ibrutinib. The CDR3 DNA reads TGTGCCAGCAGCGCCGGGGCCCAGCATTTT. Residues: CASSAGAQHF.